The subject of this entry is one T cell receptor beta chain. The antigen it binds to is not known. It has no much larger one-base neighbor in the sample; base qualities were not kept. Repertoires were sampled repeatedly over the course of chemoradiotherapy so that clonal expansion in the tumor microenvironment could be followed. The data were obtained in a study of chemoradiotherapy in HPV16-positive cancers (dated 2022 in TCRdb). For the wider study: Candidate HPV-specific T-cell clones and common TCR motifs were defined through functional T-cell assays on cells from a couple of HPV16-positive patients. Next, the candidate HPV-specific TCRs and motifs were followed in TCR repertoires from 80 to 90 patients with HPV-related cancers. The study asked whether T-cell immunity against the HPV oncoproteins E6 and E7 changes during chemoradiotherapy and whether it affects survival. The investigation overall reported the following: Improved recurrence-free survival in HPV16-positive patients was associated with expansion of HPV-responsive T cells during chemoradiotherapy. Expansion of candidate HPV-specific clones and E7-related TCR motifs was observed in the tumor microenvironment during treatment, whereas no such expansion was observed for non-HPV-specific T cells. The functional definition of HPV-specific T cells was derived from only a couple of HPV16-positive patients, and the survival association was reported for HPV16-positive patients.

Library method: the immunoSEQ multiplex PCR assay. The table was pulled from immuneACCESS by TCRdb, which kept in-frame rearrangements only. Such tables lose some clones; where checked, under half of the loss comes from unresolved V genes, and the rest has no known cause. Within this sample are about 6,200 clones, with around 83% of them counted one time only. Jointly, the top ten make up 6.2% of the sample. For CDR1 and CDR2, the germline V gene lists SGHRS and YFSETQ. Unmatched junction bases come to 11, with V trimmed by 4 bases and J by 5 bases. Spanning cysteine to phenylalanine, the CDR3 consists of 15 amino acids. Only the CDR3 DNA is retained, 45 bases long and in frame from the first base.

The sequenced sample was tumor tissue, obtained from a patient who underwent chemoradiotherapy. The sequence is built from TRBV5-1 and TRBJ1-1; 7 bases in between match TRBD1. This sequence was found in a human donor with HPV-associated anogenital cancer. The CDR3 has the sequence CASSPGGQAGTEAFF. The bases are TGCGCCAGCAGCCCGGGCGGACAGGCGGGTACTGAAGCTTTCTTT.